Below are 20 T cell receptor beta chains sequenced from a single sample in a study of T-cell memory formation after mild COVID-19. MiXCR, run by TCRdb on the 5' RACE reads, gives a single entry per CDR3 protein. This table holds some 210,000 distinct CDR3 sequences, 8% to 11% found once. The material sequenced was PBMCs or a T cell subset sorted from them (not recorded which). These TCRs come from a man aged 18-30 years who had mild COVID-19 (a few samples of this study predate the infection). Cell type and time point are not known.

This rearrangement joins TRBV5-1 to TRBJ2-3, with TRBD1 as a possible D gene (6 bases). The CDR3 has 15 amino acids. The V and J ends lost 6 bases and 2 bases respectively, with 16 bases between them. Looked up from germline, CDR1 is SGHRS and CDR2 is YFSETQ. CDR3 residues: CASNNGGYFTDTQYF. DNA for the CDR3: TGCGCCAGCAACAATGGGGGCTATTTCACAGATACGCAGTATTTT.

The chain has TRBV4-1 and TRBJ1-2, with D tentatively TRBD1 (5 bases). The V end was cut by 5 bases, the J end by 4 bases, with 11 bases between. This CDR3 has 13 residues. Germline V gene lookup returns CDR1 MGHRA and CDR2 YSYEKL. In DNA form, the CDR3 reads TGCGCCAGCAGCAGCAGGGAGGTCTATGGCTACACCTTC. Translating it yields CASSSREVYGYTF.

This chain joins TRBV5-1 and TRBJ2-5; TRBD2 agrees at 8 bases. V lost 3 bases and J lost 5; bases outside the gene matches: 6. This CDR3 is built from 14 residues. Germline assignment: CDR1 SGHRS and CDR2 YFSETQ. The DNA of the CDR3 is TGCGCCAGCAGCTCACTAGCGGACGGGGAGACCCAGTACTTC. Translation: CASSSLADGETQYF.

This clonotype was counted between two and nine times. This sequence joins TRBV18 and TRBJ2-3, with D perhaps matching TRBD1 (7 bases). V was trimmed by 3 bases and J by 0 bases, leaving 10 bases between them. This CDR3 region has 15 residues. Germline V gene data show CDR1 as KGHSH and CDR2 as LQKENI. The CDR3 DNA follows: TGTGCCAGCTCACCGCGGGACAGCAGCACAGATACGCAGTATTTT. This translates into CASSPRDSSTDTQYF.

The CDR3 spells CASSLRREDEKLFF. Here the CDR3 DNA reads TGTGCCAGCAGTCTCCGGAGGGAAGATGAAAAACTGTTTTTT. The chain is built from TRBV7-9 and TRBJ1-4; D is ambiguous. Trimming stripped 6 bases from V and 6 bases from J, with 14 bases between. The CDR3 loop spans 14 amino acids. Germline CDR1 SEHNR, CDR2 FQNEAQ (reference sequence).

V and J are TRBV5-1 and TRBJ1-1; TRBD1 is a possible D gene (5 bases). The CDR3 extends over 14 amino acids. Deletions cut 0 bases from V and 4 bases from J, with 10 bases between. Germline V CDR1 and CDR2: SGHRS, YFSETQ. Here the CDR3 DNA reads TGCGCCAGCAGCTTGGGACAGCTCCGCACTGAAGCTTTCTTT. It codes for CASSLGQLRTEAFF.

This chain connects TRBV27 to TRBJ2-1; weak D call: TRBD1 (6 bases). From germline, CDR1 is MNHEY and CDR2 SMNVEV (reference sequence). The CDR3 covers 18 residues. V lost 5 bases to trimming and J lost 3 bases, with 23 bases between them. This chain's CDR3 is CASSPGAGAVPSYNEQFF. The CDR3 region has the DNA TGTGCCAGCAGTCCAGGGGCAGGGGCCGTCCCCAGCTACAATGAGCAGTTCTTC.

This clonotype was detected a few times. The chain links TRBV11-2 to TRBJ1-1; D possibly corresponds to TRBD1 (5 bases). The CDR3 runs to 15 residues. Deletions cut 3 bases from V and 0 bases from J, with 11 bases between. CDR1 SGHAT and CDR2 FQNNGV come from the germline V gene. CDR3 coding DNA: TGTGCCAGCAGCTTTGGGGAGGACATGAACACTGAAGCTTTCTTT. The encoded protein is CASSFGEDMNTEAFF.

The chain uses TRBV28 and TRBJ1-5; D is unclear. Germline CDR1 is MDHEN and CDR2 is SYDVKM. The CDR3 covers 12 residues. V lost 4 bases to trimming and J lost 2 bases, with 3 bases between them. CDR3 amino acids: CASSWGNQPQHF. The CDR3, as DNA: TGTGCCAGCAGTTGGGGCAATCAGCCCCAGCATTTT.

The chain links TRBV7-2 to TRBJ1-5; TRBD1 matches at 8 bases. The CDR3 has 15 residues. Germline lookup yields CDR1 SGHTA and CDR2 FQGNSA. Trimming took 4 bases from V and 4 from J; bases not matched to a gene: 6. The CDR3 DNA reads as TGTGCCAGCAGCTCCCCAGGGGGCCCTAATCAGCCCCAGCATTTT. Its translation: CASSSPGGPNQPQHF.

This clonotype was observed a few times. The chain combines TRBV7-2 with TRBJ2-7, with a tentative D call TRBD1 (6 bases). Germline V lookup: CDR1 SGHTA, CDR2 FQGNSA. This CDR3 region has 14 residues. The germline V and J ends were trimmed by 5 bases and 2 bases, with 13 bases remaining between them. This chain's CDR3 is CASSDRQAPYEQYV. The DNA for the CDR3 is TGTGCCAGCAGCGACCGACAGGCACCCTACGAGCAGTACGTC.

In its sample, this clonotype was seen a few times. This chain links TRBV11-2 with TRBJ2-7, with 8 bases lining up with TRBD1. Germline V lookup: CDR1 SGHAT, CDR2 FQNNGV. The CDR3 spans 13 residues. Trimming at V came to 5 bases and at J to 3 bases, leaving 3 bases not matched to a gene. CDR3 DNA sequence: TGTGCCAGCAGCCCCGGACAGGGCTACGAGCAGTACGTC. Its protein product is CASSPGQGYEQYV.

The rearrangement uses TRBV9 and TRBJ1-3; TRBD1 matches 8 bases. Germline CDR1 SGDLS, CDR2 YYNGEE. The junction had 4 bases not matched to a gene; V was cut back by 0 bases and J by 2 bases. The CDR3 consists of 16 residues. The CDR3 here is CASSVDTGGTGNTIYF. CDR3 nucleotide sequence: TGTGCCAGCAGCGTAGACACAGGGGGTACTGGAAACACCATATATTTT.

The V and J genes are TRBV6-5 and TRBJ1-5, with D unclear. The CDR3 contains 13 residues. Between the trimmed V and J ends, which lost 1 base and 5 bases, there was a span of 6 bases. The germline V gene has CDR1 MNHEY and CDR2 SVGAGI. In nucleotides, the CDR3 is TGTGCCAGCAGTTACTTTCCTGATCAGCCCCAGCATTTT. This gives the protein CASSYFPDQPQHF.

The chain has TRBV4-2 and TRBJ1-2, with D maybe TRBD1 (6 bases). V was shortened by 4 bases and J by 2 bases, with 11 bases between the two germline ends. Looked up from germline, CDR1 is LGHNA and CDR2 is YNFKEQ. This CDR3 is built from 14 residues. The CDR3 here is CASSLYRVNYGYTF. The CDR3 DNA reads TGTGCCAGCAGCCTCTACAGGGTCAACTATGGCTACACCTTC.

The chain uses TRBV7-9 and TRBJ1-4; D is unclear. Germline V gives CDR1 SEHNR, CDR2 FQNEAQ (reference sequence). V lost 5 bases and J lost 10, with 11 bases in between. The CDR3 totals 12 residues. CDR3 sequence: CASSAVGGKLFF. CDR3 nucleotide sequence: TGTGCCAGCAGCGCGGTGGGCGGAAAACTGTTTTTT.

The gene calls are TRBV24-1 and TRBJ2-3; 7 bases are shared with TRBD2. The CDR3 has 17 residues. Germline CDR1 reads KGHDR; CDR2 reads SFDVKD. J lost 2 bases, V lost 2 bases, and 9 bases had no gene match. CDR3 nucleotides: TGTGCCACCAGTGATTGGGGAGGCGGGGGAGACACAGATACGCAGTATTTT. It yields the protein CATSDWGGGGDTDTQYF.

The chain joins TRBV5-1 to TRBJ2-3; 9 bases agree with TRBD2. The CDR3 is made up of 14 amino acids. The V and J ends lost 7 bases and 2 bases, in that order; junction bases with no gene match: 5. The germline gives CDR1 SGHRS, CDR2 YFSETQ. The CDR3 DNA follows: TGCGCCAGCGGTTCTAGCGGGGCCACAGATACGCAGTATTTT. Amino acids: CASGSSGATDTQYF.

A few counts support this clonotype. This chain links TRBV29-1 with TRBJ1-5; no reliable D call. CDR3 length: 12 amino acids. Between the trimmed V and J ends, which lost 4 bases and 3 bases, there was a span of 7 bases. The germline gives CDR1 SQVTM, CDR2 ANQGSEA. The DNA of the CDR3 is TGCAGCGTTGCTGGGAACAATCAGCCCCAGCATTTT. Its protein is CSVAGNNQPQHF. Looking up the rest from reference TRBV29-1 and TRBJ1-5 gives the full variable domain: SAVISQKPSRDICQRGTSLTIQCQVDSQVTMMFWYRQQPGQSLTLIATANQGSEATYESGFVIDKFPISRPNLTFSTLTVSNMSPEDSSIYLCSVAGNNQPQHFGDGTRLSIL.

The V and J genes are TRBV4-2 and TRBJ1-2; possibly TRBD1 for D (6 bases). Germline CDR1 reads LGHNA; CDR2 reads YNFKEQ. The CDR3 has 15 amino acids. V gave up 3 bases and J gave up 1 base, with 12 bases separating them. In DNA form, the CDR3 reads TGTGCCAGCAGCCAGGCCGGGACAATTAACTATGGCTACACCTTC. It translates to CASSQAGTINYGYTF.